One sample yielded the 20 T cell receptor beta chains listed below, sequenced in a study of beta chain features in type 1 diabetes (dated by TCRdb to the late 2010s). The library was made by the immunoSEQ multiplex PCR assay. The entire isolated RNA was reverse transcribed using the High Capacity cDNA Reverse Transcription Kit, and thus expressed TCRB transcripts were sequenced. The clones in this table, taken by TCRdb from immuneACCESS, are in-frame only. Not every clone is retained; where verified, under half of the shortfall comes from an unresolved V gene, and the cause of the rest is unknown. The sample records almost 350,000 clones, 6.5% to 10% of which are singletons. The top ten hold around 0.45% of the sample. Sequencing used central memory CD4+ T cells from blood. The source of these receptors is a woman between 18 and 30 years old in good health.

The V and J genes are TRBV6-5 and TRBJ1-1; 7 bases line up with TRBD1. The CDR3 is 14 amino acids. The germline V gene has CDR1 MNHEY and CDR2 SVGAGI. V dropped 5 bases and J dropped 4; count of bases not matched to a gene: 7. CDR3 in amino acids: CASSRQGPGTEAFF. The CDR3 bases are TGTGCCAGCAGTCGACAGGGTCCGGGCACTGAAGCTTTCTTT.

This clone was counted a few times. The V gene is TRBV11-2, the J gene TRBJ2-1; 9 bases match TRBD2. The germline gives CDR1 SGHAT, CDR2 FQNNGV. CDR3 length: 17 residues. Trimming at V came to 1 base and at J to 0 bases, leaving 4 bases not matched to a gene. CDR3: CASSLASGTSSYNEQFF. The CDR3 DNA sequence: TGTGCCAGCAGCTTAGCTAGCGGGACCAGCTCCTACAATGAGCAGTTCTTC.

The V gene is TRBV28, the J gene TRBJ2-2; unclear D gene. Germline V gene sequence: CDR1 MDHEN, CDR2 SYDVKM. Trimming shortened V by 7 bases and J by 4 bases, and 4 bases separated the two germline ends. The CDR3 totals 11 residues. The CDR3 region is CASTFTGELFF. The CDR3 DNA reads TGTGCCAGCACCTTCACCGGGGAGCTGTTTTTT.

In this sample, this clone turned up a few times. The CDR3 DNA reads TGCGCCAGCAGCCGAATTGCTAGCGGGAGGATAGACGAGCAGTACTTC. It encodes CASSRIASGRIDEQYF. The V and J genes are TRBV5-1 and TRBJ2-7; TRBD2 aligns across 11 bases. The trim removed 4 bases at V and 5 bases at J, leaving 11 bases unmatched. CDR3 length: 16 residues. Germline V gene lookup returns CDR1 SGHRS and CDR2 YFSETQ.

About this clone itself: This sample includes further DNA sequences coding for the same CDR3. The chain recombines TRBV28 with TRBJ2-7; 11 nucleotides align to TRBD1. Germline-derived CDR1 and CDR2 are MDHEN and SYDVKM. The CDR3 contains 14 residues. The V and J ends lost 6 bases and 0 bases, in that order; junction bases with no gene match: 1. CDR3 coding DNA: TGTGCCAGCAGGGGGACAGGGGGCTCCTACGAGCAGTACTTC. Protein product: CASRGTGGSYEQYF.

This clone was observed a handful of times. The CDR3 DNA reads as TGTGCCAGCAGCTTAAGGGTCCCCGAGACCCAGTACTTC. Amino acid sequence: CASSLRVPETQYF. The chain employs TRBV7-2 and TRBJ2-5, with D uncertain. This CDR3 comprises 13 residues. Germline V gene data show CDR1 as SGHTA and CDR2 as FQGNSA. Trimming took off 2 bases at V and 5 bases at J, with 9 bases between the two ends.

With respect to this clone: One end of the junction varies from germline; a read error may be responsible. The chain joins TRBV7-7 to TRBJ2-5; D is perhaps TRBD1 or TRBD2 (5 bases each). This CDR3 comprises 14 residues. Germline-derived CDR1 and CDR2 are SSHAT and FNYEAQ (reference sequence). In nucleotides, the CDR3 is TGTGCTAGCAGCTTAGTCGGGACCCGAGAGACCCAGTACTTC. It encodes CASSLVGTRETQYF.

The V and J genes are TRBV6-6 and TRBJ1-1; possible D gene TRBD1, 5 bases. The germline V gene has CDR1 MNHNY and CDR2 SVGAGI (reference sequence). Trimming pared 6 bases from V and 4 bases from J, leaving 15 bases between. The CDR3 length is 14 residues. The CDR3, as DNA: TGTGCCAGCAGAACTAGGACACGGGGCACTGAAGCTTTCTTT. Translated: CASRTRTRGTEAFF.

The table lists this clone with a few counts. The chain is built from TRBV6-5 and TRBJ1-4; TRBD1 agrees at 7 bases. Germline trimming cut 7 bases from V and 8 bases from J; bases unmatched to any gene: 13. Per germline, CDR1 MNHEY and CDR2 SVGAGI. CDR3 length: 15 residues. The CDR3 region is CASTDWGQGDEKLFF. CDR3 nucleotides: TGTGCCAGCACGGACTGGGGGCAGGGGGACGAAAAACTGTTTTTT.

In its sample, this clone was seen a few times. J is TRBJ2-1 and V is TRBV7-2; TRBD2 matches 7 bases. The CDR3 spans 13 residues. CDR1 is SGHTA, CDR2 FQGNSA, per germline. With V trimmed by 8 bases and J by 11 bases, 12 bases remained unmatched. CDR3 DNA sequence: TGTGCCAGCCGACGGGAGGACACCGCGAAGCAGTTCTTC. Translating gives CASRREDTAKQFF.

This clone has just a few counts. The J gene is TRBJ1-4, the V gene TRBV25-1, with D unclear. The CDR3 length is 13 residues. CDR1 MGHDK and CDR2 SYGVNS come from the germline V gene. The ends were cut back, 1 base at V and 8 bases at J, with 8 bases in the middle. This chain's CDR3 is CASSEWNREKLFF. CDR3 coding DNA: TGTGCCAGCAGTGAATGGAACAGAGAAAAACTGTTTTTT.

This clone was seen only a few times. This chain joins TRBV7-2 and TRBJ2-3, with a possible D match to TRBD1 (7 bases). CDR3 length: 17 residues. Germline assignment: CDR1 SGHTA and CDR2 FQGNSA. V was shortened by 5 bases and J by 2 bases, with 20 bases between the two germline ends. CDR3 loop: CASSGWTRDSFTDTQYF. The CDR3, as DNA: TGTGCCAGCAGCGGCTGGACGCGGGACAGCTTCACAGATACGCAGTATTTT.

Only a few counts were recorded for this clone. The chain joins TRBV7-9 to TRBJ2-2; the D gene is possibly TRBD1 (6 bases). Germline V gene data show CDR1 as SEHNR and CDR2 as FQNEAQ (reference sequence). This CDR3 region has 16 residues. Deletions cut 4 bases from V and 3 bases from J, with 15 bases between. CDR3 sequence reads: CASSSSFRGHTGELFF. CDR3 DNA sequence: TGTGCCAGCAGCTCGTCCTTCAGGGGTCACACCGGGGAGCTGTTTTTT.

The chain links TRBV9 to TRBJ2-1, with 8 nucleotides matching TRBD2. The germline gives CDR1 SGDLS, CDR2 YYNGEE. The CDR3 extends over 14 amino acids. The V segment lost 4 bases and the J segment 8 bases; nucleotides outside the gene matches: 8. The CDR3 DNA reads TGTGCCAGCAGCCCTCGGGGGGGGATGTATGAGCAGTTCTTC. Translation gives CASSPRGGMYEQFF. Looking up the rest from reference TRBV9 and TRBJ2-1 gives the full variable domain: DSGVTQTPKHLITATGQRVTLRCSPRSGDLSVYWYQQSLDQGLQFLIQYYNGEERAKGNILERFSAQQFPDLHSELNLSSLELGDSALYFCASSPRGGMYEQFFGPGTRLTVL.

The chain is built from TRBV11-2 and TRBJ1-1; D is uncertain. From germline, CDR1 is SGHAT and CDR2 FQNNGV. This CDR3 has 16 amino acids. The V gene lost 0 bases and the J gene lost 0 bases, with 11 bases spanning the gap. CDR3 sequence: CASSLDRTVMNTEAFF. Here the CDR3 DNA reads TGTGCCAGCAGCTTAGATCGTACAGTCATGAACACTGAAGCTTTCTTT.

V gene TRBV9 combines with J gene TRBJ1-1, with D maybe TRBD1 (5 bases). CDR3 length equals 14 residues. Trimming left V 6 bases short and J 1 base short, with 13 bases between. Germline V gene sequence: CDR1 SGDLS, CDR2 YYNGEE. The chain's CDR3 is CASTEGVKNTEAFF. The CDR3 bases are TGTGCCAGCACCGAAGGGGTTAAGAACACTGAAGCTTTCTTT.

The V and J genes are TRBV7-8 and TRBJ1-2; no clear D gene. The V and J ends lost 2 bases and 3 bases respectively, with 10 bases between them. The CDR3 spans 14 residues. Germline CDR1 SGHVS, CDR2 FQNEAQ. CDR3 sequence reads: CASSLKGIDYGYTF. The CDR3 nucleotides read TGTGCCAGCAGCTTAAAGGGTATCGACTATGGCTACACCTTC.

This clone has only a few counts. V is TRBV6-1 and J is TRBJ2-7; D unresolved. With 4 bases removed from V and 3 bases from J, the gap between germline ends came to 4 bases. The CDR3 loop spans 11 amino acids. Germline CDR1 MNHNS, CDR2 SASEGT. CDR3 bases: TGTGCCAGCAGTGGATTCTACGAGCAGTACTTC. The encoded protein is CASSGFYEQYF.

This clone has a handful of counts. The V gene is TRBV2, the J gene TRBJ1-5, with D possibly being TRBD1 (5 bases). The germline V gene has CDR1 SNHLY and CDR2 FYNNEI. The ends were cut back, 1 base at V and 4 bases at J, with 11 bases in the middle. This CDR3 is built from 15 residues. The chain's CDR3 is CASSEGQTKNQPQHF. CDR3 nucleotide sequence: TGTGCCAGCAGTGAAGGACAGACGAAGAATCAGCCCCAGCATTTT.

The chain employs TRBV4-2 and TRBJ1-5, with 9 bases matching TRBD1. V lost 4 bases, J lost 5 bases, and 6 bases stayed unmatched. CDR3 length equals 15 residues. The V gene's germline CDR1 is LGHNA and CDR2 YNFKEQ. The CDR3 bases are TGTGCCAGCAGCCCTGGGGACAGGGTTGATCAGCCCCAGCATTTT. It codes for CASSPGDRVDQPQHF.